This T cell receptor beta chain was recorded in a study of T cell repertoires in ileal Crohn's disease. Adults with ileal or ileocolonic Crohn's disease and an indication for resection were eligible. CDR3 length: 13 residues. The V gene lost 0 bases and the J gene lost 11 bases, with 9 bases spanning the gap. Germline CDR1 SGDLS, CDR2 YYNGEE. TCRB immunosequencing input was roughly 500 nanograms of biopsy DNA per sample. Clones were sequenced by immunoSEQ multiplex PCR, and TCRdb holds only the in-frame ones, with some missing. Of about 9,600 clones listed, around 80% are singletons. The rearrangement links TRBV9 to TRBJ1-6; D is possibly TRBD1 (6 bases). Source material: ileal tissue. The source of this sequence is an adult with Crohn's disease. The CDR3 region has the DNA TGTGCCAGCAGCGTAGGGGAGGGGGCACCCCTCCACTTT. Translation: CASSVGEGAPLHF.